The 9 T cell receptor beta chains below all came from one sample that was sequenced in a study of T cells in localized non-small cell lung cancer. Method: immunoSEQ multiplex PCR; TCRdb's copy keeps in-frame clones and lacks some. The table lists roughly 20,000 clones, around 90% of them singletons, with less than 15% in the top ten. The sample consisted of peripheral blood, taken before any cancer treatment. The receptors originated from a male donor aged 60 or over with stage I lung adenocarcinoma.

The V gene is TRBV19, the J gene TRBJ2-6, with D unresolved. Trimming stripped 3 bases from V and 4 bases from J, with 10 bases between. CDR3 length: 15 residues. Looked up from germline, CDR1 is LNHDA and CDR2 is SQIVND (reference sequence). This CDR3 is CASSIRQSGANVLTF. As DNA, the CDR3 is TGTGCCAGTAGTATTCGTCAGTCCGGGGCCAACGTCCTGACTTTC.

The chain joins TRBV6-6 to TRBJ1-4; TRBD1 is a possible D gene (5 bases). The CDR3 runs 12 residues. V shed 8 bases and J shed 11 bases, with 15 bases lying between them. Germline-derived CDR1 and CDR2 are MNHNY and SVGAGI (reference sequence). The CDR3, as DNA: TGTGCCAGCCTCCCGGACCGGGGGAAACTGTTTTTT. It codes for CASLPDRGKLFF.

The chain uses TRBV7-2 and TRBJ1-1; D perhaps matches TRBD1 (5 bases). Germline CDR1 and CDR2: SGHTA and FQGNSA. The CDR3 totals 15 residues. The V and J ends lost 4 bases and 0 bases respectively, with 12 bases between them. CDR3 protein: CASSSPDSLNTEAFF. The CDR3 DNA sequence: TGTGCCAGCAGCTCTCCCGACAGTTTGAACACTGAAGCTTTCTTT. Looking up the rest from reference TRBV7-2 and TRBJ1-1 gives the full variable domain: GAGVSQSPSNKVTEKGKDVELRCDPISGHTALYWYRQSLGQGLEFLIYFQGNSAPDKSGLPSDRFSAERTGGSVSTLTIQRTQQEDSAVYLCASSSPDSLNTEAFFGQGTRLTVV.

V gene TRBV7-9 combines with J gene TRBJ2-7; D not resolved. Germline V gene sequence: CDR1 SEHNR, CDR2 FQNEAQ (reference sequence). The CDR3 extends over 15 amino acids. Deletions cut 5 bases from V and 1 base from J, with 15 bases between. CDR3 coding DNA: TGTGCCAGCAGCCTCCGAGGCGGCTCTTCCTACGAGCAGTACTTC. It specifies CASSLRGGSSYEQYF.

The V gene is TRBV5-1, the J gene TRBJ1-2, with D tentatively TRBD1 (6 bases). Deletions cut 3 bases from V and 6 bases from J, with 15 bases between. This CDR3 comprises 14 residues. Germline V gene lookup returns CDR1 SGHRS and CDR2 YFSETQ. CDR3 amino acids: CASSSLQGIDGYTF. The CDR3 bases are TGCGCCAGCAGCTCTTTACAGGGTATCGATGGCTACACCTTC.

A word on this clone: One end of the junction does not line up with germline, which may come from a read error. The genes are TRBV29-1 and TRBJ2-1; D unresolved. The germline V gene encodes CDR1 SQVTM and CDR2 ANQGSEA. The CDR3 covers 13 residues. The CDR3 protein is CSVEAINYNGQFF. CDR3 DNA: TGCAGCGTTGAAGCTATCAACTACAATGGGCAGTTCTTC.

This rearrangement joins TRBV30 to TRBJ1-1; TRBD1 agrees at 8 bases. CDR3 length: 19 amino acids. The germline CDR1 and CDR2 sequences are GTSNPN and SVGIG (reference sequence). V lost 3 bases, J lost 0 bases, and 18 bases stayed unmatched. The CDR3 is CAWRTNPRTGRFMNTEAFF. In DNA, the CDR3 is TGTGCCTGGAGGACAAATCCTCGGACAGGGAGATTCATGAACACTGAAGCTTTCTTT.

CDR3 protein: CASSFGQGDQETQYF. CDR3 coding DNA: TGTGCCAGCAGTTTCGGACAGGGGGACCAAGAGACCCAGTACTTC. The rearrangement uses TRBV28 and TRBJ2-5; 10 bases are a match to TRBD1. In germline, CDR1 is MDHEN, CDR2 SYDVKM. V dropped 3 bases and J dropped 0; count of bases not matched to a gene: 1. The CDR3 totals 15 residues.

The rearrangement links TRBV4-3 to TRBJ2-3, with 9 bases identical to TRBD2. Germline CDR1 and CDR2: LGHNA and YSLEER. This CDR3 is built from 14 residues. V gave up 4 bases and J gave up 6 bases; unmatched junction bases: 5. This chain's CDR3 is CASSPSGRRDTQYF. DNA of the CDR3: TGCGCCAGCAGCCCCAGCGGGAGGCGGGATACGCAGTATTTT.